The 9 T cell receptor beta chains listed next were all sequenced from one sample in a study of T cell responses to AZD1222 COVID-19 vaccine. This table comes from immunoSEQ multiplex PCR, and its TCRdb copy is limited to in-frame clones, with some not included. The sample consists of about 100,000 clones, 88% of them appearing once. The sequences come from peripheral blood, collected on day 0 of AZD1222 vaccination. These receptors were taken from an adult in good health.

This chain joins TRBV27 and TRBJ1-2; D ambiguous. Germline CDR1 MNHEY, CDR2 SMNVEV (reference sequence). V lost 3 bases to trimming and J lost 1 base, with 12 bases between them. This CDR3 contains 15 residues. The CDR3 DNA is TGTGCCAGCAGTTTCTCCCAGAATCTTAACTATGGCTACACCTTC. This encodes CASSFSQNLNYGYTF.

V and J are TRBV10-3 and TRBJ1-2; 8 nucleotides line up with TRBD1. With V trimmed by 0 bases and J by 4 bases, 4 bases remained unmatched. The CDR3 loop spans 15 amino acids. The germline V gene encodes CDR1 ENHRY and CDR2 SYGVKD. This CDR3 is CAISESGRGLYGYTF. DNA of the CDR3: TGTGCCATCAGTGAGTCTGGCAGGGGGCTCTATGGCTACACCTTC.

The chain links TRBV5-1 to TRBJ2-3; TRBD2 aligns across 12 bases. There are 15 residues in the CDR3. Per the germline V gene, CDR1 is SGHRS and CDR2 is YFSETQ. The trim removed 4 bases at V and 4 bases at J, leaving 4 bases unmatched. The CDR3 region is CASSPGLAGADTQYF. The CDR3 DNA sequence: TGCGCCAGCAGCCCGGGACTAGCGGGCGCAGATACGCAGTATTTT. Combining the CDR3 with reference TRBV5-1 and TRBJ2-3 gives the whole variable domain KAGVTQTPRYLIKTRGQQVTLSCSPISGHRSVSWYQQTPGQGLQFLFEYFSETQRNKGNFPGRFSGRQFSNSRSEMNVSTLELGDSALYLCASSPGLAGADTQYFGPGTRLTVL.

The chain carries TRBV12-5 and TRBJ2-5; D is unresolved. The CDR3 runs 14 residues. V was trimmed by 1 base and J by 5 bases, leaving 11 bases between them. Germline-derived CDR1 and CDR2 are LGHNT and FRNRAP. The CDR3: CASGLGLSGETQYF. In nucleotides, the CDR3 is TGTGCTAGTGGTTTGGGACTTTCTGGGGAGACCCAGTACTTC.

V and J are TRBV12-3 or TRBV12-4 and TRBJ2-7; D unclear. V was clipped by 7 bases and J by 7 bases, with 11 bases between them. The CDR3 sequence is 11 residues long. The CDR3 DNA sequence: TGTGCCAGCACCACCTCTAGAGAGCAGTACTTC. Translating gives CASTTSREQYF.

The CDR3 sequence: CASSPPTGGRETQYF. The CDR3 DNA reads as TGTGCCAGCTCACCACCAACAGGGGGCAGAGAGACCCAGTACTTC. The rearrangement links TRBV18 to TRBJ2-5, with 9 bases aligning to TRBD1. V shed 0 bases, J shed 4 bases, and the junction held 3 bases outside the gene matches. The length of the CDR3 is 15 residues. Germline-derived CDR1 and CDR2 are KGHSH and LQKENI. Looking up the rest from reference TRBV18 and TRBJ2-5 gives the full variable domain: NAGVMQNPRHLVRRRGQEARLRCSPMKGHSHVYWYRQLPEEGLKFMVYLQKENIIDESGMPKERFSAEFPKEGPSILRIQQVVRGDSAAYFCASSPPTGGRETQYFGPGTRLLVL.

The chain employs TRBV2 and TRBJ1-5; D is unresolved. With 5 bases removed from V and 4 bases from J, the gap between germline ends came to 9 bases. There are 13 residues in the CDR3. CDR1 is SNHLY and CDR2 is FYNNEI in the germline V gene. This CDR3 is CASSPNWNQPQHF. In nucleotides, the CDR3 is TGTGCCAGCAGTCCTAACTGGAATCAGCCCCAGCATTTT.

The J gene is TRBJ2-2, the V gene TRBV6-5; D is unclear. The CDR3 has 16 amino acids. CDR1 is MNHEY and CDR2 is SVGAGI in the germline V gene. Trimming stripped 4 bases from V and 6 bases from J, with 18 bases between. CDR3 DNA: TGTGCCAGCAGTTCACACCCCACAGTAGGGTCCGGGGAGCTGTTTTTT. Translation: CASSSHPTVGSGELFF.

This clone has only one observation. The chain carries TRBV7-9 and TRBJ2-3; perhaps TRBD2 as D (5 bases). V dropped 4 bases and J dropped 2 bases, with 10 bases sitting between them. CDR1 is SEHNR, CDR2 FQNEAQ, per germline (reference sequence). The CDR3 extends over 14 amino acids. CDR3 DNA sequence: TGTGCCAGCAGCTGGCAGACTATCACAGATACGCAGTATTTT. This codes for CASSWQTITDTQYF.